This TCR beta chain was captured in a study of blood T cell repertoires in COVID-19. V lost 3 bases to trimming and J lost 8 bases; unmatched junction nucleotides: 13. The CDR3 is made up of 16 amino acids. Germline V gene data show CDR1 as MNHEY and CDR2 as SMNVEV (reference sequence). Assay used: immunoSEQ multiplex PCR; TCRdb lists only in-frame clones, some missing. The table has 250,000 or so clones, approximately 80% seen once. The receptor's source is a middle-aged man who had recovered from COVID-19. The V and J genes are TRBV27 and TRBJ2-1, with 7 positions matching TRBD1. Material: peripheral blood. The CDR3 region has the DNA TGTGCCAGCAGTTTTTCCACAGGGGACAGCACCTATGAGCAGTTCTTC. Translated, it gives CASSFSTGDSTYEQFF.